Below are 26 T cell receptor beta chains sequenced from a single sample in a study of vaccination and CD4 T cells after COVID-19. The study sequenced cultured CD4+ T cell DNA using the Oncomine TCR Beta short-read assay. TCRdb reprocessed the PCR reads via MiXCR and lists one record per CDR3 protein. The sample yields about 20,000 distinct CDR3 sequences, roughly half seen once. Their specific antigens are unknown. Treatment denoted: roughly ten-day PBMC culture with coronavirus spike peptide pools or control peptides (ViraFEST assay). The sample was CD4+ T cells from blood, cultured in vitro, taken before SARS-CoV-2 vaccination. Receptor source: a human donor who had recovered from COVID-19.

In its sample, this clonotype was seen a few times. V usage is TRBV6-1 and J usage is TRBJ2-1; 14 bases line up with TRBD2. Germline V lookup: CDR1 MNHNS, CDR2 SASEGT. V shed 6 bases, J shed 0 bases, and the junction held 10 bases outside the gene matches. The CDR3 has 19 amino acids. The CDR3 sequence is CASSLGTSGSLSSYNEQFF. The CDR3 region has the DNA TGTGCCAGCAGCCTTGGGACTAGCGGGAGTCTTTCCTCCTACAATGAGCAGTTCTTC.

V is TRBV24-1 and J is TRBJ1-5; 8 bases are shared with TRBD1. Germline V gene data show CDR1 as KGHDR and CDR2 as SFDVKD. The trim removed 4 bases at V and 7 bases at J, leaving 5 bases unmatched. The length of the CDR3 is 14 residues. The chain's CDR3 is CATSEYRGAQPQHF. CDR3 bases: TGTGCCACCAGTGAATACAGGGGGGCCCAGCCCCAGCATTTT.

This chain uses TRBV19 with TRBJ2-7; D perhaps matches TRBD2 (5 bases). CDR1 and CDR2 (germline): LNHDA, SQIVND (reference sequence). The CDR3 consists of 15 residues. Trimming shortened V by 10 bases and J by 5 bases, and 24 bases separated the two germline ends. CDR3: CATQLVGGLNHEQYF. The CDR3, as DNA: TGTGCCACGCAACTAGTAGGAGGACTTAACCACGAGCAGTACTTC.

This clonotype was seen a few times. CDR3 sequence: CASRSSRGANYGYTF. In DNA form, the CDR3 reads TGTGCCAGCAGGTCATCCCGGGGCGCTAACTATGGCTACACCTTC. This chain uses TRBV6-1 with TRBJ1-2, with D tentatively TRBD1 (5 bases). The V and J ends lost 6 bases and 0 bases respectively, with 14 bases between them. CDR3 length equals 15 residues. The V gene's germline CDR1 is MNHNS and CDR2 SASEGT.

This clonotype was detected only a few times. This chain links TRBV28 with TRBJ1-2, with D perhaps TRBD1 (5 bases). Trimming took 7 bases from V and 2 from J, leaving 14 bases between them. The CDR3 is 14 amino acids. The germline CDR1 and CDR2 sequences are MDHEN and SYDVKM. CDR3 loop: CASTQLRDNYGYTF. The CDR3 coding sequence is TGTGCCAGCACCCAGCTGCGGGACAACTATGGCTACACCTTC.

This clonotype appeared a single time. CDR3 amino acids: CASSQDIVGVGQPQHF. CDR3 nucleotides: TGCGCCAGCAGCCAAGATATTGTCGGGGTTGGTCAGCCCCAGCATTTT. V is TRBV4-3 and J is TRBJ1-5; D remains ambiguous. The germline V gene encodes CDR1 LGHNA and CDR2 YSLEER. The CDR3 is 16 amino acids. With 0 bases removed from V and 6 bases from J, the gap between germline ends came to 15 bases.

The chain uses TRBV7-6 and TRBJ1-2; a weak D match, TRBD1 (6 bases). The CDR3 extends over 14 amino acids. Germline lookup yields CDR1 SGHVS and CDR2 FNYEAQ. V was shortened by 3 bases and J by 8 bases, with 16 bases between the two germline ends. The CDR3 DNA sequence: TGTGCCAGCAGCTTGGTTTTTGGGGGCCTGGGCTACACCTTC. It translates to CASSLVFGGLGYTF.

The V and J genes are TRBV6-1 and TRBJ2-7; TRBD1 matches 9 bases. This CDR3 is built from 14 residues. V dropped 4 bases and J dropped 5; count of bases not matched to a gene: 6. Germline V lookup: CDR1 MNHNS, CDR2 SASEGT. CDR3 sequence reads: CASSGGTGHDEQYF. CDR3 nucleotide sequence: TGTGCCAGCAGTGGCGGGACAGGGCACGACGAGCAGTACTTC.

The CDR3 nucleotides are TGCAGTGCAGCCACAGGGGATGGCTACACCTTC. This sequence encodes CSAATGDGYTF. J is TRBJ1-2 and V is TRBV20-1; the match to TRBD1 covers 7 bases. Germline lookup yields CDR1 DFQATT and CDR2 SNEGSKA (reference sequence). This CDR3 comprises 11 residues. The V gene end was trimmed by 6 bases and the J gene end by 6 bases; junction bases not matched to a gene: 4.

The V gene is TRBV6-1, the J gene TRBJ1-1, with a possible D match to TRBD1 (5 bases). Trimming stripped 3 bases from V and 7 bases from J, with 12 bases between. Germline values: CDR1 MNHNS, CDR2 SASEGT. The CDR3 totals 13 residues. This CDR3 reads CASSDRTGGEAFF. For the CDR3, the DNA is TGTGCCAGCAGTGATAGAACAGGAGGTGAAGCTTTCTTT.

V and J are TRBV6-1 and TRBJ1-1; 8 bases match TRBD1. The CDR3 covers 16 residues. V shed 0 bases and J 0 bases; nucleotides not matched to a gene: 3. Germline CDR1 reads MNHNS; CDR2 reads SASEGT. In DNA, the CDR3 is TGTGCCAGCAGTGAAGCACAGGGGGGCATGAACACTGAAGCTTTCTTT. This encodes CASSEAQGGMNTEAFF.

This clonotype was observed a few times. CDR3 nucleotides: TGTGCCACCAGCAGTGGACTAGCAGAGACCCAGTACTTC. Its translation is CATSSGLAETQYF. This rearrangement joins TRBV15 to TRBJ2-5, with 8 bases fitting TRBD2. The CDR3 covers 13 residues. J gave up 4 bases and V 3 bases, and 1 base lay outside the gene matches. Germline V lookup: CDR1 LNHNV, CDR2 YYDKDF (reference sequence).

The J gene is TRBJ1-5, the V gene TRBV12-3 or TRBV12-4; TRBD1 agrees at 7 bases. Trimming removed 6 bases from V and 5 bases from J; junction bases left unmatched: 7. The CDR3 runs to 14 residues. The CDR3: CASSLGGRDQPQHF. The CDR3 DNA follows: TGTGCCAGCAGCCTAGGGGGCAGGGATCAGCCCCAGCATTTT.

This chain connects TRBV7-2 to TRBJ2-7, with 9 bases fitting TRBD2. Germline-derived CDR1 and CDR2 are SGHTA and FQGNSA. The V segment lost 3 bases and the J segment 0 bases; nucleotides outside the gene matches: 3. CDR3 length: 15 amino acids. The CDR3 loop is CASSFSGSHSYEQYF. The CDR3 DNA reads TGTGCCAGCAGCTTTAGCGGGAGCCACTCCTACGAGCAGTACTTC.

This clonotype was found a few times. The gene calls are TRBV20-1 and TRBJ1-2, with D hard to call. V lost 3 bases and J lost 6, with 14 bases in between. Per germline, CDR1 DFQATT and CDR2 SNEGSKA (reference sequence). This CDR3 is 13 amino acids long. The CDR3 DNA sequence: TGCAGTGCTAGCTTGAACCGCTGGGATGGCTACACCTTC. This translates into CSASLNRWDGYTF.

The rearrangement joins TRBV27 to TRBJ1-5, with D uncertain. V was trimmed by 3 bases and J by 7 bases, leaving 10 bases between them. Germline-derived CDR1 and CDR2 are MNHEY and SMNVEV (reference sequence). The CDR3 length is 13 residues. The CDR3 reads CASSFEIGQPQHF. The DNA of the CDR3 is TGTGCCAGCAGTTTCGAGATTGGGCAGCCCCAGCATTTT.

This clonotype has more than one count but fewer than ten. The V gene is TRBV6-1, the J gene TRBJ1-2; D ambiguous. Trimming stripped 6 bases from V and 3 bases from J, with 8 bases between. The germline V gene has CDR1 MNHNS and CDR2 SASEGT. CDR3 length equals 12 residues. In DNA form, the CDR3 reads TGTGCCAGCAGGGAATTGGACTATGGCTACACCTTC. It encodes CASRELDYGYTF.

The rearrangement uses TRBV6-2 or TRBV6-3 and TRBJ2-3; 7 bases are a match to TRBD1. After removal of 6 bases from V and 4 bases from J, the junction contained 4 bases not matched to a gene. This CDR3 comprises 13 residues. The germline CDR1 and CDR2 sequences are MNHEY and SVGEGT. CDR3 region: CASRDRDPDTQYF. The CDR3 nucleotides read TGTGCCAGCAGAGACAGGGATCCAGATACGCAGTATTTT.

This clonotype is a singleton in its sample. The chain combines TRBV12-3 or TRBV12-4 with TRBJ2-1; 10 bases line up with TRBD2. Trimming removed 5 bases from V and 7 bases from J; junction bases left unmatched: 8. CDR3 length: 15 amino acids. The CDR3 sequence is CASSASGSRENEQFF. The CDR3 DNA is TGTGCCAGCAGTGCTAGCGGGAGTCGAGAAAATGAGCAGTTCTTC.

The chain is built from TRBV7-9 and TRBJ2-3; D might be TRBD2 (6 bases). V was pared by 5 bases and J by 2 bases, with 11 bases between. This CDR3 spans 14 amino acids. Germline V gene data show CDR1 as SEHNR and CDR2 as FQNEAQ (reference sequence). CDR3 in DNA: TGTGCCAGCAGCGGCCGGACTAACACAGATACGCAGTATTTT. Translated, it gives CASSGRTNTDTQYF.

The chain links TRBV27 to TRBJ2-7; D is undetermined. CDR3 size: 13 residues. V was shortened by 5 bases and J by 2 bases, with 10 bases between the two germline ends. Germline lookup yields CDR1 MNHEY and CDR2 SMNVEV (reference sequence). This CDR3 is CASSVGPTYEQYF. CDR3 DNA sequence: TGTGCCAGCAGTGTCGGACCTACCTACGAGCAGTACTTC.

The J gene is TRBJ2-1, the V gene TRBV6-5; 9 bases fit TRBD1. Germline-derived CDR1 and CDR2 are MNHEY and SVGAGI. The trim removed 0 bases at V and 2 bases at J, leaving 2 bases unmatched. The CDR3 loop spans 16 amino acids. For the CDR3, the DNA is TGTGCCAGCAGTTACTCGAACAGGGGGCCCTACAATGAGCAGTTCTTC. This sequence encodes CASSYSNRGPYNEQFF.

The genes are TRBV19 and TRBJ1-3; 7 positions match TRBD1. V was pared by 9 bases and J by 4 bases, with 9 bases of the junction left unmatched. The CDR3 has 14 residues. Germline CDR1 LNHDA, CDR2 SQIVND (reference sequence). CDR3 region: CASTRQGTGNTIYF. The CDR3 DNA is TGTGCCAGCACGCGACAGGGAACAGGAAACACCATATATTTT.

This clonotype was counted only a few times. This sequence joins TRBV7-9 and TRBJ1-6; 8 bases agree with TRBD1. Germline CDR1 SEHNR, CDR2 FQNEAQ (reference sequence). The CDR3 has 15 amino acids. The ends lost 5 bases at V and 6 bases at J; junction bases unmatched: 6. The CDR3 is CASSLRTGPNSPLHF. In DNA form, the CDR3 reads TGTGCCAGCAGCCTCCGGACAGGGCCTAATTCACCCCTCCACTTT.

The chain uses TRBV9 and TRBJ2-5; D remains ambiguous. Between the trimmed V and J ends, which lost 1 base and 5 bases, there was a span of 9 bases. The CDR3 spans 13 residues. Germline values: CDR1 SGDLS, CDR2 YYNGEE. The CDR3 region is CASSVLGSETQYF. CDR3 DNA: TGTGCCAGCAGCGTATTAGGATCGGAGACCCAGTACTTC. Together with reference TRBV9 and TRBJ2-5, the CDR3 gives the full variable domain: DSGVTQTPKHLITATGQRVTLRCSPRSGDLSVYWYQQSLDQGLQFLIQYYNGEERAKGNILERFSAQQFPDLHSELNLSSLELGDSALYFCASSVLGSETQYFGPGTRLLVL.

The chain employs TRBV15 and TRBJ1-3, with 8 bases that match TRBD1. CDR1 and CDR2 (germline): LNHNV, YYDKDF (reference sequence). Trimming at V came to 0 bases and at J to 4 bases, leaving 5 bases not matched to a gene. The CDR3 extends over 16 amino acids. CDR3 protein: CATSRDIDRGGNTIYF. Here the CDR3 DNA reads TGTGCCACCAGCAGAGATATCGACAGGGGAGGAAACACCATATATTTT.